One and the same sample provided the 29 T cell receptor beta chains below, sequenced in a study of blood T cells in healthy people across ages. Primers used in a second PCR of about 6 to 12 cycles were a sample-barcoded 5' primer and a J-beta primer mix. TCRdb analysed the 5' RACE reads with MiXCR anew, one entry per CDR3 protein. The sample has about 970,000 distinct CDR3 sequences, roughly 51% seen once. Sequencing was carried out using blood. Receptors were obtained from a woman aged 55-69 years in good health.

This clonotype was detected only a few times. The chain uses TRBV13 and TRBJ2-7; 9 nucleotides match TRBD2. The CDR3 is 18 amino acids. The J segment lost 2 bases and the V segment lost 5 bases, leaving 16 bases of the junction unmatched. Germline values: CDR1 PRHDT, CDR2 FYEKMQ (reference sequence). Here the CDR3 reads CASSLFVGLAGATYEQYF. The CDR3 DNA reads as TGTGCCAGCAGCCTTTTTGTAGGGTTAGCGGGGGCGACCTACGAGCAGTACTTC. Based on the CDR3 plus reference TRBV13 and TRBJ2-7, the full variable domain is AAGVIQSPRHLIKEKRETATLKCYPIPRHDTVYWYQQGPGQDPQFLISFYEKMQSDKGSIPDRFSAQQFSDYHSELNMSSLELGDSALYFCASSLFVGLAGATYEQYFGPGTRLTVT.

A few counts support this clonotype. The chain uses TRBV10-1 and TRBJ2-3; D remains unclear. This CDR3 spans 16 amino acids. Germline values: CDR1 WNHNN, CDR2 SYGVQD (reference sequence). Trimming removed 3 bases at V and 1 base at J, with 14 bases between. The CDR3 sequence is CASSDYSSTGTDTQYF. The CDR3 region has the DNA TGCGCCAGCAGTGACTATAGCAGCACAGGCACAGATACGCAGTATTTT.

The CDR3 protein is CASSQLPGLTALYEQYF. CDR3 nucleotides: TGTGCCAGCAGCCAACTTCCGGGACTGACTGCCCTCTACGAGCAGTACTTC. The rearrangement joins TRBV4-2 to TRBJ2-7; possibly TRBD2 for D (6 bases). The CDR3 loop spans 17 amino acids. CDR1 is LGHNA and CDR2 is YNFKEQ in the germline V gene. Trimming took 2 bases from V and 3 from J, leaving 20 bases between them.

V gene TRBV27 combines with J gene TRBJ2-1; 7 positions match TRBD1. CDR3 length: 16 amino acids. V dropped 6 bases and J dropped 2; count of bases not matched to a gene: 10. The germline CDR1 and CDR2 sequences are MNHEY and SMNVEV (reference sequence). DNA of the CDR3: TGTGCCAGCAGCCCAGGTGTAGGGACAGCCTACAATGAGCAGTTCTTC. Amino acids: CASSPGVGTAYNEQFF.

This clonotype was observed a handful of times. This chain links TRBV7-9 with TRBJ1-5; D remains unclear. The CDR3 consists of 15 residues. With 2 bases removed from V and 3 bases from J, the gap between germline ends came to 11 bases. CDR1 and CDR2 from the germline V gene are SEHNR and FQNEAQ (reference sequence). The CDR3 DNA is TGTGCCAGCAGCTTAACTGAGCAGACCAATCAGCCCCAGCATTTT. Its protein product is CASSLTEQTNQPQHF.

Comments on this clonotype: A single base separates this from a much larger clone, so it may be a read error. The chain is built from TRBV4-3 and TRBJ2-7; 12 nucleotides line up with TRBD2. Per the germline V gene, CDR1 is LGHNA and CDR2 is YSLEER. CDR3 size: 16 residues. In DNA, the CDR3 is TGCGCCGGCAGCCAAGATGGGACTAGCGGGTTTTACGAGCAGTACTTC. Translated, it gives CAGSQDGTSGFYEQYF.

The chain employs TRBV6-2 or TRBV6-3 and TRBJ1-5; TRBD1 is a possible D gene (5 bases). Germline V gives CDR1 MNHEY, CDR2 SVGEGT. Trimming stripped 5 bases from V and 0 bases from J, with 11 bases between. The CDR3 is made up of 15 amino acids. The CDR3: CASSEGTHSNQPQHF. As DNA, the CDR3 is TGTGCCAGCAGTGAGGGGACTCATAGCAATCAGCCCCAGCATTTT.

The chain is built from TRBV4-1 and TRBJ2-1; the D is unclear. Germline V gene data show CDR1 as MGHRA and CDR2 as YSYEKL. The CDR3 consists of 13 residues. The V end was cut by 0 bases, the J end by 13 bases, with 13 bases between. CDR3 sequence: CASSQDTEETQFF. DNA of the CDR3: TGCGCCAGCAGCCAAGACACTGAGGAGACCCAGTTCTTC.

This clonotype has just a few counts. This chain joins TRBV12-3 or TRBV12-4 and TRBJ2-5; weak D call: TRBD1 (6 bases). This CDR3 comprises 17 residues. V lost 1 base and J lost 4, with 19 bases in between. The CDR3 loop is CASSLGWGPRGGETQYF. Written as DNA, the CDR3 is TGTGCCAGCAGTTTAGGGTGGGGGCCTAGAGGCGGAGAGACCCAGTACTTC.

This chain joins TRBV18 and TRBJ1-5, with unresolved D. The CDR3 extends over 15 amino acids. V lost 6 bases to trimming and J lost 1 base, with 13 bases between them. Germline CDR1 reads KGHSH; CDR2 reads LQKENI. In DNA form, the CDR3 reads TGTGCCAGCTCTTCCTCGTCTCTGAGCAATCAGCCCCAGCATTTT. Translation gives CASSSSSLSNQPQHF.

This clonotype was seen at least ten times. The chain links TRBV15 to TRBJ2-1; 15 bases are a match to TRBD2. The germline V gene encodes CDR1 LNHNV and CDR2 YYDKDF (reference sequence). Trimming removed 5 bases from V and 10 bases from J; junction bases left unmatched: 6. This CDR3 contains 15 residues. CDR3 nucleotide sequence: TGTGCCACCAGCCGCGGACTAGCGGGAGGGCAGGAGCAGTTCTTC. Amino acids: CATSRGLAGGQEQFF.

V gene TRBV7-8 combines with J gene TRBJ2-5, with no clear D. Matching the DNA end better, TRBJ2-7 makes the J call doubtful. The CDR3 loop spans 16 amino acids. Per germline, CDR1 SGHVS and CDR2 FQNEAQ. This chain's CDR3 is CASSLLFAVGLYEQYF. The CDR3 DNA reads TGTGCCAGCAGCCTCCTCTTTGCGGTGGGATTGTACGAGCAGTACTTC.

The chain recombines TRBV2 with TRBJ2-2, with D possibly being TRBD2 (7 bases). Trimming pared 7 bases from V and 3 bases from J, leaving 12 bases between. Germline-derived CDR1 and CDR2 are SNHLY and FYNNEI. The CDR3 contains 14 residues. In DNA, the CDR3 is TGTGCCAGCAAGAGGGGGGGAGACACCGGGGAGCTGTTTTTT. Its protein is CASKRGGDTGELFF.

This chain links TRBV12-3 or TRBV12-4 with TRBJ1-5, with D perhaps TRBD1 (5 bases). V lost 8 bases to trimming and J lost 0 bases, with 17 bases between them. This CDR3 spans 16 amino acids. CDR3 protein: CASGAWGEYSNQPQHF. The CDR3 DNA reads as TGTGCCAGCGGGGCTTGGGGGGAATATAGCAATCAGCCCCAGCATTTT.

This clonotype was seen only a few times. CDR3 DNA sequence: TGTGCCACCATGGCCCTAACGGCGGGAGTCGCCGGGGAGCTGTTTTTT. It encodes CATMALTAGVAGELFF. The chain is built from TRBV27 and TRBJ2-2, with 7 bases matching TRBD2. CDR1 and CDR2 from the germline V gene are MNHEY and SMNVEV (reference sequence). CDR3 length equals 16 residues. The V gene end was trimmed by 10 bases and the J gene end by 6 bases; junction bases not matched to a gene: 17.

The chain uses TRBV2 and TRBJ2-3, with 12 bases fitting TRBD2. Germline V gene data show CDR1 as SNHLY and CDR2 as FYNNEI. After removal of 8 bases from V and 4 bases from J, the junction contained 4 bases not matched to a gene. This CDR3 is 14 amino acids long. DNA for the CDR3: TGTGCCAGCCCCGGACTAGCGGGATCAGATACGCAGTATTTT. It is translated as CASPGLAGSDTQYF.

The V call is TRBV9, the J call TRBJ2-2; 7 nucleotides line up with TRBD1. Trimming cost V 4 bases and J 5 bases; bases outside gene matches: 11. CDR3 length: 16 amino acids. CDR1 is SGDLS, CDR2 YYNGEE, per germline. CDR3 residues: CASSSRWDRSTGELFF. The CDR3 region has the DNA TGTGCCAGCAGCTCCAGGTGGGACAGAAGTACCGGGGAGCTGTTTTTT.

The chain links TRBV9 to TRBJ2-7, with 7 bases fitting TRBD2. The trim removed 4 bases at V and 3 bases at J, leaving 10 bases unmatched. CDR3 length: 15 amino acids. Germline V gives CDR1 SGDLS, CDR2 YYNGEE. CDR3 coding DNA: TGTGCCAGCAGCCCCGGGGGGACTACATTCTACGAGCAGTACTTC. It encodes CASSPGGTTFYEQYF. The whole variable domain, remainder taken from reference TRBV9 and TRBJ2-7, is DSGVTQTPKHLITATGQRVTLRCSPRSGDLSVYWYQQSLDQGLQFLIQYYNGEERAKGNILERFSAQQFPDLHSELNLSSLELGDSALYFCASSPGGTTFYEQYFGPGTRLTVT.

This rearrangement joins TRBV3-1 to TRBJ2-3; D possibly corresponds to TRBD1 (6 bases). The CDR3 contains 15 residues. Trimming took off 5 bases at V and 7 bases at J, with 19 bases between the two ends. Per germline, CDR1 LGHDT and CDR2 YNNKEL (reference sequence). In DNA, the CDR3 is TGTGCCAGCAGCTTACTTCAGGGGAACTTAAATACGCAGTATTTT. Amino acid sequence: CASSLLQGNLNTQYF.

CDR3 loop: CASREQGRGTGELFF. The CDR3 bases are TGTGCCAGCAGGGAACAGGGGAGAGGGACCGGGGAGCTGTTTTTT. The rearrangement links TRBV12-3 or TRBV12-4 to TRBJ2-2, with 7 bases fitting TRBD1. V shed 6 bases, J shed 5 bases, and the junction held 9 bases outside the gene matches. This CDR3 has 15 amino acids.

The rearrangement links TRBV2 to TRBJ2-3; no reliable D call. The CDR3 is 13 amino acids. Trimming pared 5 bases from V and 2 bases from J, leaving 8 bases between. Per the germline V gene, CDR1 is SNHLY and CDR2 is FYNNEI. CDR3 nucleotides: TGTGCCAGCAGTAAATTGACCACAGATACGCAGTATTTT. Amino acid sequence: CASSKLTTDTQYF.

This clonotype was seen only once. The rearrangement uses TRBV7-8 and TRBJ1-6; a possible D gene is TRBD1 (6 bases). V lost 5 bases to trimming and J lost 7 bases, with 15 bases between them. CDR1 SGHVS and CDR2 FQNEAQ come from the germline V gene. The CDR3 runs 15 residues. The CDR3 region is CASSPGAGENSPLHF. As DNA, the CDR3 is TGTGCCAGCAGCCCAGGGGCAGGGGAAAATTCACCCCTCCACTTT.

The V and J genes are TRBV2 and TRBJ2-1, with D possibly matching TRBD2 (7 bases). This CDR3 has 17 residues. Per the germline V gene, CDR1 is SNHLY and CDR2 is FYNNEI. V lost 3 bases to trimming and J lost 1 base, with 16 bases between them. CDR3 sequence (DNA): TGTGCCAGCAGTGACTTAGGGGGGGAAGGGTCCTACAATGAGCAGTTCTTC. Translating it yields CASSDLGGEGSYNEQFF.

Written as DNA, the CDR3 is TGTGCCAGCAGCTACCCCGGGACAGGGTTTAGTGGGGCCAACGTCCTGACTTTC. It translates to CASSYPGTGFSGANVLTF. The chain recombines TRBV7-3 with TRBJ2-6; 9 nucleotides match TRBD1. CDR3 length: 18 residues. The V and J ends lost 4 bases and 3 bases, in that order; junction bases with no gene match: 10. Germline CDR1 SGHTA, CDR2 FQGTGA.

The genes are TRBV15 and TRBJ1-1, with D unresolved. Trimming shortened V by 0 bases and J by 8 bases, and 7 bases separated the two germline ends. This CDR3 is 12 amino acids long. Germline V CDR1 and CDR2: LNHNV, YYDKDF (reference sequence). DNA of the CDR3: TGTGCCACCAGCAGAGAGGTCGGGGAAGCTTTCTTT. Encoded protein: CATSREVGEAFF.

This clonotype appeared a single time. At one of its ends the junction is not consistent with the germline gene, which may arise from a read error. The chain is built from TRBV4-1 and TRBJ2-3; TRBD1 matches at 8 bases. CDR3 length: 16 amino acids. Germline V CDR1 and CDR2: MGHRA, YSYEKL. This chain's CDR3 is CANSQPTGDPTDTQYF. The CDR3 DNA follows: TGCGCCAACAGCCAACCGACAGGGGACCCCACAGATACGCAGTATTTT.

The V gene is TRBV21-1, the J gene TRBJ2-3; TRBD1 reflects the table's D call only, with no check against the DNA. TRBV21-1 is an annotated pseudogene. The CDR3 contains 16 residues. The CDR3 loop is CASSKRDRGVSDTQYF. The CDR3 nucleotides read TGTGCCAGCAGCAAACGTGACAGGGGTGTTTCAGATACGCAGTATTTT.

The V gene is TRBV25-1, the J gene TRBJ1-4, with 12 positions matching TRBD1. The CDR3 has 14 residues. Germline CDR1 MGHDK, CDR2 SYGVNS. J lost 7 bases, V lost 6 bases, and 3 bases had no gene match. This CDR3 reads CASRGQGAGEKLFF. In DNA form, the CDR3 reads TGTGCCAGCAGGGGACAGGGGGCCGGTGAAAAACTGTTTTTT.

This clonotype was counted once. An end of the junction differs from the germline gene, which may be a read error. The chain is built from TRBV6-5 and TRBJ1-5; D unclear. The CDR3 is 14 residues long. The germline V gene encodes CDR1 MNHEY and CDR2 SVGAGI. Here the CDR3 DNA reads TGTGCCGGCAGTGCTCTCAATAGCAATCAGCCCCAGCATTTT. It codes for CAGSALNSNQPQHF.